The rows below give T cell receptor beta chains drawn from one sample of a study of control samples from healthy donors and cancer patients. Sequencing was performed with immunoSEQ multiplex PCR; in TCRdb, only in-frame clones are kept and a portion is missing. The data show approximately 150,000 clones, with over 90% seen just once and 0.95% to 1.1% held by the top ten. Specimen: blood. The source of these receptors is a woman between 25 and 40 years old in good health. CDR3s include the opening cysteine and the closing phenylalanine or tryptophan. D genes are given only for firm matches. A row's size may be missing; if present it is once, few, many or a size class.

CDR3nt	CDR3aa	d_gene	abundance	len	v_gene	j_gene
TGTGCCAGTAGTCCAAGTCGGGAGCCCCAGCATTTT	CASSPSREPQHF	.	.	12	TRBV19	TRBJ1-5
TGTGCCAGCACCAAGGACAGGGCCTACAATGAGCAGTTCTTC	CASTKDRAYNEQFF	TRBD1	.	14	TRBV2	TRBJ2-1
TGTGCCACCAGCAAACTTAACAGGGGGCAGCCCAATCAGCCCCAGCATTTT	CATSKLNRGQPNQPQHF	TRBD1	.	17	TRBV15	TRBJ1-5
TGTGCCAGCAGCGCCGGGGGGGCTAGCGGGGGACGCACAGATACGCAGTATTTT	CASSAGGASGGRTDTQYF	TRBD2	.	18	TRBV7-6	TRBJ2-3
TGTGCCAGCAGTTTCAGGGGTGGTAATACGCAGTATTTT	CASSFRGGNTQYF	.	.	13	TRBV6-5	TRBJ2-3
TGCGCCAGCAGTCAACCAGAAGGGGCCAAGTGCTCTGGGGCCAACGTCCTGACTTTC	CASSQPEGAKCSGANVLTF	.	.	19	TRBV23-1	TRBJ2-6
TGTGCCATCAGTGAGTCCAAACCGGGACTCTGGGATGAGCAGTTCTTC	CAISESKPGLWDEQFF	.	.	16	TRBV10-3	TRBJ2-1
TGTGCCAGCAGTTCTAGACAGGGTCCATTTCATCAGCCCCAGCATTTT	CASSSRQGPFHQPQHF	TRBD1	.	16	TRBV11-3	TRBJ1-5
TGTGCCAGCAGCGTAGGAGGCAACTCCTACGAGCAGTACTTC	CASSVGGNSYEQYF	.	.	14	TRBV9	TRBJ2-7
TGCGCCAGCAGTGCAACTAGCGGGGCCGAGCAGTACTTC	CASSATSGAEQYF	TRBD2	.	13	TRBV10-2	TRBJ2-7
TGTGCCACCAGTGACCCCGGACTTTCTAGGCCCGATGAGCAGTTCTTC	CATSDPGLSRPDEQFF	.	.	16	TRBV24-1	TRBJ2-1
TGTGCCAGCAGGGGTGGGAGGTCGGATACGCAGTATTTT	CASRGGRSDTQYF	.	.	13	TRBV27	TRBJ2-3
TGTGCCAGTAGTATACCGCGGTCAGATACGCAGTATTTT	CASSIPRSDTQYF	.	.	13	TRBV19	TRBJ2-3
TGCGCTAGCAGCACGCCCGGGGGGTTGGAAAAGCAGTACTTC	CASSTPGGLEKQYF	TRBD2	.	14	TRBV5-1	TRBJ2-7
TGCGCCAGCAGAGATGGACAGGGGCCCACTGAAGCTTTCTTT	CASRDGQGPTEAFF	TRBD1	once	14	TRBV10-2	TRBJ1-1
TGTGCCAGCAGCTTAGAGAGAACGCAAGAGACCCAGTACTTC	CASSLERTQETQYF	.	.	14	TRBV11-2	TRBJ2-5
TGTGCCAGCCTACGCAATATGGGTCATTTTAACACTGAAGCTTTCTTT	CASLRNMGHFNTEAFF	.	.	16	TRBV28	TRBJ1-1
TGTGCCATCAGTGACACCACTGAAGCTTTCTTT	CAISDTTEAFF	.	.	11	TRBV10-3	TRBJ1-1
TGTGCCAGCAGCGTAGACGACAGGACCTCCGGGGAGCTGTTTTTT	CASSVDDRTSGELFF	.	once	15	TRBV9	TRBJ2-2
TGTGCCAGCAGCCCGGAGGGTGCGGGGGGGGGCAATGAGCAGTTCTTC	CASSPEGAGGGNEQFF	TRBD2	.	16	TRBV9	TRBJ2-1
TGTGCCAGCAGTTCGACTAGCGGGAGGGCCGGAGATACGCAGTATTTT	CASSSTSGRAGDTQYF	TRBD2	.	16	TRBV4-2	TRBJ2-3
TGCAGCGTTGGGTCCGGTGTCCACGAGCAGTACTTC	CSVGSGVHEQYF	.	.	12	TRBV29-1	TRBJ2-7
TGTGCCAGCAGCTTTCAAGCTGCTGTTAATGAAAAACTGTTTTTT	CASSFQAAVNEKLFF	.	.	15	TRBV5-6	TRBJ1-4
TGCAGCACTCGACAGGGCTTGAACACTGAAGCTTTCTTT	CSTRQGLNTEAFF	TRBD1	.	13	TRBV29-1	TRBJ1-1
TGTGCCAGCAGCAGCAGTCATTCAAAGCCCCAGCATTTT	CASSSSHSKPQHF	.	.	13	TRBV5-6	TRBJ1-5
TGTGCCAGCAGTTACGACGGTTGGGGAACAGATACGCAGTATTTT	CASSYDGWGTDTQYF	.	once	15	TRBV6-5	TRBJ2-3
TGTGCCAGCAGCCACGGGACTGAGAACTATGGCTACACCTTC	CASSHGTENYGYTF	.	few	14	TRBV11-2	TRBJ1-2
TGTGCCAGCAGGGAACAGGGTTCTATCGGCTACACCTTC	CASREQGSIGYTF	.	once	13	TRBV11-2	TRBJ1-2
TGCGCCAGCAGCCAAGATCGCACGGTCAATCAGCCCCAGCATTTT	CASSQDRTVNQPQHF	.	.	15	TRBV4-1	TRBJ1-5
TGCGCCAGCAGCTCGGCGGGGGCGAACGAGCAGTACTTC	CASSSAGANEQYF	.	.	13	TRBV5-1	TRBJ2-7
TGTGCCAGCAGCGGCCTTAGCGGGGGGGGACAGTATTTT	CASSGLSGGGQYF	TRBD2	.	13	TRBV7-9	TRBJ2-3
TGTGCCAGCAGTTACTCAACTGGGGTCACCGGGGAGCTGTTTTTT	CASSYSTGVTGELFF	.	.	15	TRBV6-2/TRBV6-3	TRBJ2-2
TGTGCCAGCAGCTACGGGCGTGCCCCAAACATTCAGTACTTC	CASSYGRAPNIQYF	.	.	14	TRBV5-4	TRBJ2-4
TGTGCCTGGGCGGACGGCATGAACACTGAAGCTTTCTTT	CAWADGMNTEAFF	.	.	13	TRBV30	TRBJ1-1
TGCAGTGCTAGTAGCAGGACAGATCCTAACTATGGCTACACCTTC	CSASSRTDPNYGYTF	.	.	15	TRBV20-1	TRBJ1-2
TGCGCCAGCAGCGCCTCCGGGTTGGGCGGGAGATCCTACAATGAGCAGTTCTTC	CASSASGLGGRSYNEQFF	TRBD2	.	18	TRBV5-1	TRBJ2-1
TGTGCCAGCAGCTCCATAGGGGGCCGGGACAGGGTCAACGAGCAGTACTTC	CASSSIGGRDRVNEQYF	TRBD1	.	17	TRBV7-9	TRBJ2-7
TGCGCCAGCAGCCAAGTAGATCGGGGGGCCTACGAGCAGTACTTC	CASSQVDRGAYEQYF	TRBD2	.	15	TRBV4-1	TRBJ2-7
TGTGCCAGCAGTACAACAGGGGGCAATGAGCAGTTCTTC	CASSTTGGNEQFF	TRBD1	.	13	TRBV12-3/TRBV12-4	TRBJ2-1
TGTGCCAGCAGCCAAGGGACAGGACCCTCGTATGGCTACACCTTC	CASSQGTGPSYGYTF	TRBD1	.	15	TRBV3-1/TRBV3-2	TRBJ1-2
TGCAGCGTCGGAAGTACCGGGGAGCTGTTTTTT	CSVGSTGELFF	.	.	11	TRBV29-1	TRBJ2-2
TGTGCCAGCAGTGACAACAAGCAGGGTTATGAAAACACCATATATTTT	CASSDNKQGYENTIYF	.	.	16	TRBV6-4	TRBJ1-3
TGTGCCAGCAGCCATCGGGGCGGGGCCAATGAGCAGTTCTTC	CASSHRGGANEQFF	.	.	14	TRBV3-1/TRBV3-2	TRBJ2-1
TGTGCCAGCAGTGAACTGGGACTAGCGGACTACGAGCAGTACTTC	CASSELGLADYEQYF	TRBD2	.	15	TRBV6-1	TRBJ2-7
TGTGCCAGCAGACACAGGGGTGGCACTGAAGCTTTCTTT	CASRHRGGTEAFF	TRBD1	.	13	TRBV28	TRBJ1-1
TGTGCCAGCCTAGGGGGGATCAGGGCAGATACGCAGTATTTT	CASLGGIRADTQYF	.	.	14	TRBV6-5	TRBJ2-3
TGCGCCAGCAGCCAAGAGCGTAGGTCTAACTATGGCTACACCTTC	CASSQERRSNYGYTF	.	.	15	TRBV4-1	TRBJ1-2
TGTGCCAGCAGCAGAGGACAGGGGGCATCCTACGAGCAGTACTTC	CASSRGQGASYEQYF	TRBD1	.	15	TRBV2	TRBJ2-7
TGTGCCAGCAGTTTCCGACAGGGGCATCAGCCCCAGCATTTT	CASSFRQGHQPQHF	TRBD1	few	14	TRBV2	TRBJ1-5
TGTGCCAGCAGTTCGACAGGGGTCGGCTACACCTTC	CASSSTGVGYTF	TRBD1	.	12	TRBV28	TRBJ1-2
TGCGCCAGCAGCTTGGCCGGTCGGGGGGCCTACAATGAGCAGTTCTTC	CASSLAGRGAYNEQFF	TRBD2	.	16	TRBV5-1	TRBJ2-1
TGTGCCAGTAGTCCCTCGCAGGTTTCCTACGAGCAGTACTTC	CASSPSQVSYEQYF	.	.	14	TRBV19	TRBJ2-7
TGTGCCAGCAGCTCTCCGGGACTAGATCTTTCCGAGCAGTACTTC	CASSSPGLDLSEQYF	TRBD2	.	15	TRBV28	TRBJ2-7
TGTGCCAGCTCACCAACCGGGGGGTCTAGCACAGATACGCAGTATTTT	CASSPTGGSSTDTQYF	TRBD2	.	16	TRBV18	TRBJ2-3
TGTGCCAGCAGCCAAGATTTGGCCGCGGAGTACCAAGAGACCCAGTACTTC	CASSQDLAAEYQETQYF	.	.	17	TRBV3-1/TRBV3-2	TRBJ2-5
TGTGCAACCGGGGGGGGTTCGAGCACAGATACGCAGTATTTT	CATGGGSSTDTQYF	TRBD2	.	14	TRBV24-1	TRBJ2-3